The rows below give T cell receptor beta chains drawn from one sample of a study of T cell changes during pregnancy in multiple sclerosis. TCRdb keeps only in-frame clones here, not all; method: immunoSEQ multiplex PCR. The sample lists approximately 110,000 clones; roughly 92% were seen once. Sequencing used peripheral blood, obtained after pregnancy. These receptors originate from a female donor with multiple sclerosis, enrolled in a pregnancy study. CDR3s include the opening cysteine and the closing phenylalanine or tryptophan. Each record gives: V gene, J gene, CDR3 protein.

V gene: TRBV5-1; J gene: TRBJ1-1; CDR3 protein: CASSLTGMNTEAFF
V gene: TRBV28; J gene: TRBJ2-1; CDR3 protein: CASSFFGTGGGEQFF
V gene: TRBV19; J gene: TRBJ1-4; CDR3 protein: CASSDPSDRVAEKLFF
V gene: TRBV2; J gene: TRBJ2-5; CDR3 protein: CASISQGREETQYF
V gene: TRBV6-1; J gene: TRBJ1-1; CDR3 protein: CASRATPRGTEAFF
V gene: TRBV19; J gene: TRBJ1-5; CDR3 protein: CASSSGQYSNQPQHF
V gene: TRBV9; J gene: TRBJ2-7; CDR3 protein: CASSVYPDTSYEQYF
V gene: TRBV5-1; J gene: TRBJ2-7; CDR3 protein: CASSLIGQIVEQYF
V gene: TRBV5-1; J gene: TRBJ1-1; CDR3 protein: CASSSGTGVGTFF
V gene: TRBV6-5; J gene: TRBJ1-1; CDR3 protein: CASTLGANTEAFF
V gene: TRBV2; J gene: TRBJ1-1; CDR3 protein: CASRQVENTEAFF
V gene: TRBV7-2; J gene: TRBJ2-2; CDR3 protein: CASSPITGLSTGELFF